The 9 T cell receptor beta chains below all came from one sample that was sequenced in a study of T cell responses to AZD1222 COVID-19 vaccine. The data were produced by immunoSEQ multiplex PCR, yet TCRdb's version contains in-frame clones alone and is incomplete. This sample has roughly 20,000 clones, with around 82% found just once. The sequencing here drew on peripheral blood, taken on day 0 of AZD1222 vaccination. These receptors came from an adult in good health.

This clone has a single count. Other DNA sequences of this sample code for an identical CDR3. The genes are TRBV28 and TRBJ2-7; D is ambiguous. Trimming pared 7 bases from V and 2 bases from J, leaving 9 bases between. CDR1 and CDR2 (germline): MDHEN, SYDVKM. CDR3 size: 12 residues. The CDR3 loop reads CASTIPPYEQYF. CDR3 nucleotides: TGTGCCAGCACTATTCCACCCTACGAGCAGTACTTC.

This clone has just one count. The rearrangement links TRBV11-2 to TRBJ2-7, with unresolved D. Germline V gene sequence: CDR1 SGHAT, CDR2 FQNNGV. Trimming removed 1 base at V and 1 base at J, with 5 bases between. CDR3 length: 13 amino acids. CDR3 protein: CASSLVGSYEQYF. CDR3 coding DNA: TGTGCCAGCAGCTTAGTCGGGTCCTACGAGCAGTACTTC.

The chain combines TRBV24-1 with TRBJ2-2; the match to TRBD2 covers 8 bases. Germline V CDR1 and CDR2: KGHDR, SFDVKD. This CDR3 comprises 17 residues. Losses at the gene ends were 3 bases for V and 1 base for J; bases not matched to a gene: 6. CDR3 sequence (DNA): TGTGCCACCAGTGATCCCTCGCGGGGGGTGAACACCGGGGAGCTGTTTTTT. Translated, it gives CATSDPSRGVNTGELFF.

The chain uses TRBV9 and TRBJ2-1, with 8 bases aligning to TRBD2. The junction had 6 bases not matched to a gene; V was cut back by 4 bases and J by 6 bases. Germline V gene sequence: CDR1 SGDLS, CDR2 YYNGEE. CDR3 length equals 14 residues. The CDR3 DNA follows: TGTGCCAGCAGCCCTTGGACTAGCCGCAATGAGCAGTTCTTC. Translated, it gives CASSPWTSRNEQFF.

The V call is TRBV5-4, the J call TRBJ2-7; no clear D. The CDR3 is made up of 12 amino acids. Germline lookup yields CDR1 SGHNT and CDR2 YYREEE (reference sequence). Trimming took off 3 bases at V and 3 bases at J, with 7 bases between the two ends. The CDR3 region has the DNA TGTGCCAGCAGCTCAGACAACTACGAGCAGTACTTC. Translated, it gives CASSSDNYEQYF.

The rearrangement links TRBV7-2 to TRBJ2-1; tentatively, D is TRBD1 (7 bases). Trimming removed 0 bases at V and 8 bases at J, with 14 bases between. Germline V gene sequence: CDR1 SGHTA, CDR2 FQGNSA. This CDR3 is 15 amino acids long. DNA for the CDR3: TGTGCCAGCAGCTTAGCAAGGGGGCGGAGGGATGAGCAGTTCTTC. The encoded protein is CASSLARGRRDEQFF.

The V call is TRBV6-5, the J call TRBJ2-7; TRBD1 matches at 9 bases. This CDR3 contains 14 residues. The germline CDR1 and CDR2 sequences are MNHEY and SVGAGI. Trimming at V came to 6 bases and at J to 7 bases, leaving 10 bases not matched to a gene. Here the CDR3 reads CASSPDRGQGEQYF. The CDR3 nucleotides read TGTGCCAGCAGCCCCGACAGGGGACAGGGTGAGCAGTACTTC.

The rearrangement links TRBV19 to TRBJ2-3, with 9 bases fitting TRBD2. This CDR3 has 14 residues. J gave up 6 bases and V 8 bases, and 9 bases lay outside the gene matches. CDR1 and CDR2 from the germline V gene are LNHDA and SQIVND (reference sequence). CDR3 nucleotide sequence: TGTGCCAGTCGTACGCGGGGGGGCGTGGATACGCAGTATTTT. Its protein product is CASRTRGGVDTQYF. The whole variable domain, filled in from reference TRBV19 and TRBJ2-3, reads DGGITQSPKYLFRKEGQNVTLSCEQNLNHDAMYWYRQDPGQGLRLIYYSQIVNDFQKGDIAEGYSVSREKKESFPLTVTSAQKNPTAFYLCASRTRGGVDTQYFGPGTRLTVL.

This clone was recorded only once. The chain uses TRBV7-9 and TRBJ2-3; D is unresolved. There are 14 residues in the CDR3. V gave up 5 bases and J gave up 3 bases, with 12 bases separating them. Per germline, CDR1 SEHNR and CDR2 FQNEAQ (reference sequence). CDR3 sequence reads: CASSGYPPTDTQYF. CDR3 in DNA: TGTGCCAGCAGCGGCTATCCTCCGACAGATACGCAGTATTTT.